The 19 T cell receptor beta chains presented below share a single source sample, sequenced in a study of T cell responses to AZD1222 COVID-19 vaccine. Libraries were prepared by immunoSEQ multiplex PCR; TCRdb keeps only in-frame clonotypes and omits some of them. The sample lists around 60,000 clones, 65% to 85% occurring once. Material: peripheral blood, obtained 28 days after the second AZD1222 dose. These receptors were taken from an adult who received the AZD1222 COVID-19 vaccine.

J is TRBJ2-1 and V is TRBV14; 9 bases are shared with TRBD2. Per germline, CDR1 SGHDN and CDR2 FVKESK. This CDR3 is built from 19 residues. After removal of 1 base from V and 8 bases from J, the junction contained 18 bases not matched to a gene. The CDR3, as DNA: TGTGCCAGCAGCCAAGTTATCGGGATCGTTAGCGGGAGCAAGGATGAGCAGTTCTTC. Its translation is CASSQVIGIVSGSKDEQFF.

This clone showed up just a few times. This chain links TRBV30 with TRBJ2-7; D is perhaps TRBD2 (6 bases). Trimming stripped 3 bases from V and 8 bases from J, with 17 bases between. CDR1 and CDR2 (germline): GTSNPN, SVGIG (reference sequence). This CDR3 is built from 13 residues. The CDR3 DNA reads TGTGCCTGGAGAGGGCTAGCGAGCGGCCAGCAGTACTTC. This translates into CAWRGLASGQQYF. The whole variable domain, remainder taken from reference TRBV30 and TRBJ2-7, is SQTIHQWPATLVQPVGSPLSLECTVEGTSNPNLYWYRQAAGRGLQLLFYSVGIGQISSEVPQNLSASRPQDRQFILSSKKLLLSDSGFYLCAWRGLASGQQYFGPGTRLTVT.

The chain is built from TRBV19 and TRBJ1-1; D is unclear. The CDR3 sequence is 14 residues long. The ends were cut back, 3 bases at V and 0 bases at J, with 8 bases in the middle. Germline V lookup: CDR1 LNHDA, CDR2 SQIVND (reference sequence). The DNA of the CDR3 is TGTGCCAGTAGTATCGGAAGGGTGAACACTGAAGCTTTCTTT. Encoded protein: CASSIGRVNTEAFF.

A single count supports this clone. The chain links TRBV19 to TRBJ1-3; 8 nucleotides match TRBD1. J was trimmed by 0 bases and V by 3 bases; bases with no gene match: 13. The CDR3 is made up of 19 amino acids. CDR1 is LNHDA, CDR2 SQIVND, per germline (reference sequence). In DNA, the CDR3 is TGTGCCAGTAGTATCACCGGGACAGGCCCACTGAGCTCTGGAAACACCATATATTTT. Encoded protein: CASSITGTGPLSSGNTIYF.

This chain joins TRBV9 and TRBJ1-6, with D possibly TRBD1 on 6 matching bases. CDR1 and CDR2 (germline): SGDLS, YYNGEE. This CDR3 is built from 15 residues. V was clipped by 3 bases and J by 6 bases, with 13 bases between them. The chain's CDR3 is CASSGGAAVNSPLHF. In nucleotides, the CDR3 is TGTGCCAGCAGCGGGGGGGCTGCCGTTAATTCACCCCTCCACTTT.

V is TRBV5-1 and J is TRBJ2-2, with TRBD2 matching 9 bases. The V and J ends lost 0 bases and 7 bases, in that order; junction bases with no gene match: 4. The germline V gene encodes CDR1 SGHRS and CDR2 YFSETQ. CDR3 length: 15 amino acids. CDR3 sequence reads: CASSLEGGRVGELFF. In DNA form, the CDR3 reads TGCGCCAGCAGCTTGGAAGGCGGGAGGGTCGGGGAGCTGTTTTTT.

The chain combines TRBV6-2 or TRBV6-3 with TRBJ2-1, with D maybe TRBD2 (6 bases). From germline, CDR1 is MNHEY and CDR2 SVGEGT. The CDR3 has 16 residues. Trimming removed 4 bases from V and 0 bases from J, with 13 bases in between. CDR3 loop: CASSWKRASSYNEQFF. The CDR3 coding sequence is TGTGCCAGCAGTTGGAAGCGGGCTAGCTCCTACAATGAGCAGTTCTTC.

The chain carries TRBV5-6 and TRBJ2-7; 7 bases map to TRBD1. This CDR3 comprises 16 residues. The junction had 8 bases not matched to a gene; V was cut back by 0 bases and J by 2 bases. Germline-derived CDR1 and CDR2 are SGHDT and YYEEEE. CDR3 nucleotides: TGTGCCAGCAGCTTGGGGGCCGGGACAGTAACCTACGAGCAGTACTTC. Amino acids: CASSLGAGTVTYEQYF.

The chain employs TRBV18 and TRBJ2-5, with TRBD1 identical over 8 bases. Germline assignment: CDR1 KGHSH and CDR2 LQKENI. The CDR3 sequence is 13 residues long. Germline trimming cut 3 bases from V and 6 bases from J; bases unmatched to any gene: 3. The CDR3: CASSPDREKTQYF. The CDR3 nucleotides read TGTGCCAGCTCACCGGACAGGGAAAAGACCCAGTACTTC.

The V call is TRBV2, the J call TRBJ2-3; no clear D gene. The ends were cut back, 10 bases at V and 5 bases at J, with 25 bases in the middle. This CDR3 comprises 16 residues. Germline CDR1 SNHLY, CDR2 FYNNEI. The CDR3 spells CATPTGLEKDGDTQYF. The CDR3 coding sequence is TGTGCCACCCCCACCGGATTGGAGAAGGATGGAGATACGCAGTATTTT.

This chain joins TRBV6-5 and TRBJ1-1; D gene ambiguous. V lost 8 bases, J lost 4 bases, and 14 bases lay in between. This CDR3 spans 13 amino acids. In germline, CDR1 is MNHEY, CDR2 SVGAGI. CDR3 DNA: TGTGCCAGCGTGGGCCTCGCGGGCACTGAAGCTTTCTTT. This codes for CASVGLAGTEAFF.

V gene TRBV3-1 (or the pseudogene TRBV3-2) combines with J gene TRBJ2-1; D uncertain. V was trimmed by 0 bases and J by 4 bases, leaving 10 bases between them. The CDR3 length is 15 residues. Germline V gene lookup returns CDR1 LGHDT and CDR2 YNNKEL (reference sequence). The CDR3 nucleotides are TGTGCCAGCAGCCAAGATGTCGGATCATACAATGAGCAGTTCTTC. This encodes CASSQDVGSYNEQFF.

The chain combines TRBV7-9 with TRBJ2-5, with TRBD2 identical over 7 bases. The CDR3 loop spans 14 amino acids. Germline CDR1 reads SEHNR; CDR2 reads FQNEAQ (reference sequence). The junction had 7 bases not matched to a gene; V was cut back by 5 bases and J by 4 bases. This chain's CDR3 is CASSQQSGAETQYF. CDR3 bases: TGTGCCAGCAGCCAACAGAGCGGGGCAGAGACCCAGTACTTC.

This chain joins TRBV7-2 and TRBJ1-5; D not resolved. CDR3 size: 13 residues. Trimming stripped 3 bases from V and 4 bases from J, with 7 bases between. Germline V CDR1 and CDR2: SGHTA, FQGNSA. The CDR3 bases are TGTGCCAGCAGCTTGTACGGGAATCAGCCCCAGCATTTT. This encodes CASSLYGNQPQHF. The entire variable domain, with the rest obtained from reference TRBV7-2 and TRBJ1-5, is as follows: GAGVSQSPSNKVTEKGKDVELRCDPISGHTALYWYRQSLGQGLEFLIYFQGNSAPDKSGLPSDRFSAERTGGSVSTLTIQRTQQEDSAVYLCASSLYGNQPQHFGDGTRLSIL.

The chain carries TRBV9 and TRBJ2-3, with 16 bases fitting TRBD2. V trimming: 4 bases; J trimming: 2 bases; junction bases outside the gene matches: 7. This CDR3 region has 18 residues. The germline CDR1 and CDR2 sequences are SGDLS and YYNGEE. The CDR3 DNA sequence: TGTGCCAGCAGCCTCGGGACTAGCGGGAGGGGTGACACAGATACGCAGTATTTT. It encodes CASSLGTSGRGDTDTQYF.

This sequence joins TRBV11-1 and TRBJ2-2; 10 bases align to TRBD1. Per the germline V gene, CDR1 is SGHAT and CDR2 is FQDESV (reference sequence). V gave up 5 bases and J gave up 6 bases; unmatched junction bases: 6. This CDR3 has 15 amino acids. In DNA form, the CDR3 reads TGTGCCAGCAGCCCCGACAGGGGGCAATCCGGGGAGCTGTTTTTT. As protein: CASSPDRGQSGELFF.

The rearrangement uses TRBV7-2 and TRBJ2-1; possible D gene TRBD2, 5 bases. Trimming removed 5 bases from V and 6 bases from J, with 11 bases in between. This CDR3 is built from 13 residues. Germline V gene lookup returns CDR1 SGHTA and CDR2 FQGNSA. The CDR3 DNA sequence: TGTGCCAGCAGCCCTTTCGGAGGCAATGAGCAGTTCTTC. Translation gives CASSPFGGNEQFF.

This chain connects TRBV4-1 to TRBJ2-3, with TRBD1 as a possible D gene (5 bases). In germline, CDR1 is MGHRA, CDR2 YSYEKL. The germline V and J ends were trimmed by 0 bases and 3 bases, with 10 bases remaining between them. The CDR3 runs to 15 residues. The CDR3 DNA is TGCGCCAGCAGCCAAGAGGTAGGGGTGACAGATACGCAGTATTTT. Its protein product is CASSQEVGVTDTQYF.

On this clone: This sample also contains other DNA sequences that code for the same CDR3. The genes are TRBV27 and TRBJ1-6; D gene uncertain. The CDR3 is 12 amino acids. Germline loops: CDR1 MNHEY, CDR2 SMNVEV (reference sequence). Trimming removed 6 bases at V and 4 bases at J, with 4 bases between. DNA of the CDR3: TGTGCCAGCAGGGGTTATAATTCACCCCTCCACTTT. Translating gives CASRGYNSPLHF.